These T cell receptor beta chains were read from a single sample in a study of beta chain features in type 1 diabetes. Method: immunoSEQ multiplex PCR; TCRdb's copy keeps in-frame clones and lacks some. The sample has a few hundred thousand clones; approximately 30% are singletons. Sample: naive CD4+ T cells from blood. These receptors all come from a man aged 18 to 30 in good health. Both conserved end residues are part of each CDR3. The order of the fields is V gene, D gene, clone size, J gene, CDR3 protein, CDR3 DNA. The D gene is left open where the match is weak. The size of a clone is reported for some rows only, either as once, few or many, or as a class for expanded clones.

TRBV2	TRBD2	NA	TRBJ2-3	CASSGLAGSTDTQYF	TGTGCCAGCTCGGGACTAGCGGGTAGCACAGATACGCAGTATTTT
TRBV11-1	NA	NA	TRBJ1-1	CASSGQLYTEAFF	TGTGCCAGCAGCGGACAACTCTACACTGAAGCTTTCTTT
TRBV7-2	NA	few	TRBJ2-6	CASSLASHSGANVLTF	TGTGCCAGCAGCTTAGCGTCCCACTCTGGGGCCAACGTCCTGACTTTC
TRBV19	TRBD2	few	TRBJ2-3	CASTPTSGRARHGPTQYF	TGTGCCAGTACTCCCACTAGCGGGAGGGCCCGTCACGGCCCTACGCAGTATTTT
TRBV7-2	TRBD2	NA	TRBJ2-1	CASSLGLASHNEQFF	TGTGCCAGCAGCTTAGGACTAGCGTCCCACAATGAGCAGTTCTTC
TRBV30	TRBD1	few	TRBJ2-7	CAWSGTGNDYEQYF	TGTGCCTGGTCCGGGACAGGGAACGACTACGAGCAGTACTTC
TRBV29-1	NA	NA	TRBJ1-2	CSVGGQSYGYTF	TGCAGCGTTGGCGGACAGAGCTATGGCTACACCTTC
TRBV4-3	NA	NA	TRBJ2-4	CASSPGLAKNIQYF	TGCGCCAGCAGCCCGGGACTAGCCAAAAACATTCAGTACTTC
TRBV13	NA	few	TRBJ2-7	CASSLRGLQYF	TGTGCCAGCAGCTTAAGGGGGTTGCAGTACTTC
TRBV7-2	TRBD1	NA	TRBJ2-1	CASSRSPGTGGNEQFF	TGTGCCAGCAGCCGTTCCCCGGGGACAGGGGGCAATGAGCAGTTCTTC
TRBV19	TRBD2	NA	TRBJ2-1	CASTTSGSYNEQFF	TGTGCCAGTACGACTAGCGGGAGCTACAATGAGCAGTTCTTC
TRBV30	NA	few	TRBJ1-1	CAWSKLGSLNTEAFF	TGTGCCTGGAGTAAGCTAGGCAGTTTGAACACTGAAGCTTTCTTT
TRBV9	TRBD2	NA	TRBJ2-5	CASSVETSGRILGETQYF	TGTGCCAGCAGCGTAGAGACTAGCGGGAGGATTCTTGGAGAGACCCAGTACTTC
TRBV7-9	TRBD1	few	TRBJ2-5	CASSRPGTGLETQYF	TGTGCCAGCAGCCGTCCCGGGACAGGGTTAGAGACCCAGTACTTC
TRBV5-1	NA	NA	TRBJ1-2	CASSLAPGLGGYTF	TGCGCCAGCAGCTTGGCCCCAGGGCTAGGAGGCTACACCTTC
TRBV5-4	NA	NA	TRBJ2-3	CASSLGLGLTGTDTQYF	TGTGCCAGCAGCTTGGGACTAGGCTTGACTGGCACAGATACGCAGTATTTT
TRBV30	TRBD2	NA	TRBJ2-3	CAWKTSGNSDTQYF	TGTGCCTGGAAGACTAGCGGGAACTCAGATACGCAGTATTTT
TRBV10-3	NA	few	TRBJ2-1	CAIRQVSYNEQFF	TGTGCCATCCGACAGGTCTCCTACAATGAGCAGTTCTTC
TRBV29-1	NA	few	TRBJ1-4	CSVVSEKLFF	TGCAGCGTTGTCTCTGAAAAACTGTTTTTT
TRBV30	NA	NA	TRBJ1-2	CAWSVGGWDTF	TGTGCCTGGAGTGTTGGGGGTTGGGACACCTTC
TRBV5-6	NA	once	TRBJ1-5	CASSLGGSNQPQHF	TGTGCCAGCAGCTTGGGTGGTAGCAATCAGCCCCAGCATTTT
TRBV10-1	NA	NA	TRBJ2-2	CASSRELVNTGELFF	TGCGCCAGCAGTCGAGAGCTAGTTAACACCGGGGAGCTGTTTTTT
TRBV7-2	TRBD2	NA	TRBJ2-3	CASSVTGRLTSGSRDTQYF	TGTGCCAGCAGCGTAACGGGAAGGCTGACTAGCGGGAGTCGAGATACGCAGTATTTT
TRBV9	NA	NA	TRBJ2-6	CASSVRGSGANVLTF	TGTGCCAGCAGCGTACGGGGCTCTGGGGCCAACGTCCTGACTTTC
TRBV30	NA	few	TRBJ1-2	CAWSVGYGYTF	TGTGCCTGGAGTGTCGGATATGGCTACACCTTC
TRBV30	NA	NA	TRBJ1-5	CAWGPGRMNQPQHF	TGTGCCTGGGGTCCGGGACGGATGAATCAGCCCCAGCATTTT
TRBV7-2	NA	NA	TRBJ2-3	CASSLGGTDTQYF	TGTGCCAGCAGCTTAGGAGGCACAGATACGCAGTATTTT
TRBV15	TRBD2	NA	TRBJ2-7	CATSFRLAGGSEQYF	TGTGCCACCAGCTTCCGACTAGCGGGAGGCAGCGAGCAGTACTTC
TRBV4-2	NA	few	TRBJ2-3	CASSRVGPSTDTQYF	TGTGCCAGCAGCCGCGTCGGACCAAGCACAGATACGCAGTATTTT
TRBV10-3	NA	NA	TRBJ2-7	CAISERPWGEQYF	TGTGCCATCAGTGAGCGCCCCTGGGGTGAGCAGTACTTC
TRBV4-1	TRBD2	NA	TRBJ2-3	CASSPGLAGTPDTQYF	TGCGCCAGCAGCCCGGGACTAGCGGGGACGCCAGATACGCAGTATTTT
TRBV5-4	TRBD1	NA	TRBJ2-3	CASSYGQGARDTQYF	TGTGCCAGCAGCTACGGACAGGGGGCAAGAGATACGCAGTATTTT
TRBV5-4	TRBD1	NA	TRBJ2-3	CASSRDRGTDTQYF	TGTGCCAGCAGCCGGGACAGGGGCACAGATACGCAGTATTTT
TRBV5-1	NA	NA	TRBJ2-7	CASSLSGEAYEQYF	TGCGCCAGCAGCTTATCAGGGGAAGCCTACGAGCAGTACTTC